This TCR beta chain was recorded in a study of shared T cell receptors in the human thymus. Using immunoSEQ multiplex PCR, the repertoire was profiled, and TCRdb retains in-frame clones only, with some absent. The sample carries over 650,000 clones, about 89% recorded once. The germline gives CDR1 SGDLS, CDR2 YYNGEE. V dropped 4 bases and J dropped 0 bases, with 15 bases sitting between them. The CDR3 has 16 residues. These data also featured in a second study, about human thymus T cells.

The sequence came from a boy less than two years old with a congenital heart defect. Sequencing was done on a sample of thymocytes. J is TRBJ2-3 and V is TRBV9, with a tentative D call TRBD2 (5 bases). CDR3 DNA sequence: TGTGCCAGCAGCCGGGATAGCACCCCGAGCACAGATACGCAGTATTTT. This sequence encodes CASSRDSTPSTDTQYF.